The text below deals with one TCR beta chain. CDR1 is SQVTM, CDR2 ANQGSEA, per germline. The V and J ends lost 7 bases and 1 base respectively, with 16 bases between them. CDR3 length: 14 amino acids. This sample is part of a study of control samples from healthy donors and cancer patients. Generated by immunoSEQ multiplex PCR, the TCRdb table keeps only in-frame clones and is missing some. The table shows 150,000 or so clones, with approximately 94% occurring only once. The sequence was obtained from a man aged 35 to 55 in good health. The sequenced sample was blood. This chain uses TRBV29-1 with TRBJ1-1, with D uncertain. Written as DNA, the CDR3 is TGCAGCGCCCAAATTGGACGGGAGAACACTGAAGCTTTCTTT. Encoded protein: CSAQIGRENTEAFF.